This T cell receptor beta chain derives from a study of HIV-infected patients and healthy controls (TCRdb year 2014). Notes on the research overall: Although they stayed below normal ranges, CD4 counts in about 85% of the 16 patients rose modestly but significantly after three months of therapy. CD8 counts showed no consistent shift during early therapy, whereas the CD4:CD8 ratio rose slightly. After a further year of therapy, viral load was undetectable in all patients, having already become undetectable in 11 of 16 patients by the second bleed. Overall T-cell lymphocytopenia was not observed in the patients, and no significant difference from controls was found in total CDR3 counts per chain. The study asked whether deep sequencing of the TCR repertoire from small blood samples of HIV patients could detect immune perturbation and reconstitution.

Since whole blood was used without any cell fractionation, the repertoire reflected all peripheral T cells in unsorted form. For RNA extraction, about 2.3 ml of peripheral blood was collected into Tempus tubes. HIV-infected adults who had not yet received antiretroviral therapy and were about to begin treatment were enrolled, with the first sixteen eligible patients processed. Patients were deemed ineligible for enrollment if they had febrile or AIDS-related illness, tumors, hepatitis B or C coinfection, immunomodulatory therapy, recent vaccination or treatment interruptions. The TURBO-DNase kit was used to remove leftover genomic DNA, and GLOBINclear was used to deplete globin mRNA. Pretreatment blood from HIV-infected patients was collected just before antiretroviral therapy was started. What the study reported, not specific to this receptor: The observed differences in diversity were not explained by the slight differences in age and sex profiles between the study cohorts. MAIT cell alpha-chain CDR3s were found at high frequency in healthy controls but were severely depleted in HIV+ repertoires. Comparisons were complicated by unequal numbers of distinct sequences between patients and controls, and rare events from HIV-infected data were overweighted by size-matching. Oligoclonality may be reflected in the significantly higher mean Gini indices of HIV-infected repertoires compared with controls. The use of whole blood limited sequencing depth and precluded separation of the dynamics of distinct T-cell subpopulations. Only sixteen HIV-infected individuals were processed, which the authors considered a major limit on how widely the findings apply. The study did not determine donor HLA types. Roughly threefold more distinct CDR3s and higher Shannon diversity were observed in healthy control repertoires than in untreated HIV+ repertoires. Both the Jaccard index and the count of highly shared sequences showed that healthy controls shared more CDR3s between individuals than HIV+ patients did. Most CMV-associated CDR3s became more frequent during therapy, although their change was not significant, whereas HIV-associated CDR3s showed a significant decrease in frequency. In size-matched repertoire data, the apparent post-therapy recovery of the Gini index in HIV-infected patients was not replicated. Pairing of alpha and beta chains was not determined in the samples. Mean usage differed significantly between HIV-infected patients and controls for eight alpha and eight beta V genes.

SuperScript III was used to reverse transcribe 500 ng RNA with primers targeting the alpha and beta constant regions. Alpha and beta chain libraries were generated separately via chain-specific third strand synthesis with multiplexing indices. The protocol used a single primer pair to amplify all rearrangements within a chain, which avoided primer bias, and attached molecular barcodes to each cDNA molecule. Purified cDNA was ligated with T4 RNA Ligase 1 onto a 5' RACE adapter bearing a random hexamer and the SP2 sequencing primer site. Second strand synthesis was performed with Phusion polymerase and primed from the SP2 site, and slow temperature ramps were applied to favor optimal annealing. Joined together, two random hexamer sequences that had both been added before amplification formed the 12-nucleotide barcode of each molecule. An amplification PCR of 23 cycles with P5s and P7 primers came after a short first PCR that had added P5 and P7 adapter elements plus a second index. In total the libraries went through around 26 PCR cycles, after which the libraries were quantified on a Qubit, sized on a Bioanalyzer, and diluted to around 4.1 nM. Sequencing of the normalized libraries was done on an Illumina MiSeq using 2 x 250 paired-end kits. Into around 9.5 ul Tris-Cl, the reverse transcription reactions were eluted following cleanup on MinElute columns. A 1:1 ratio of AMPure XP beads was used to clean the adapter ligations after they had run for around 25 hours at 16 degrees C. In the original analysis: Demultiplexed FASTQ files were processed with a modified Decombinator by which V, J, insert and barcode information was output. Sequences that shared a barcode but differed from the dominant sequence were treated as errors and discarded, and barcodes were clustered at Levenshtein distance 3 and counted to estimate the original cDNA molecules. The R packages ineq, vegan, igraph and RCytoscape were used for downstream analyses, together with IMGT nomenclature and CDR3 definitions. To avoid skew from clonal expansion, each TCR was counted once, and V gene usage was computed over distinct sequences. Within a donor, similarity networks joined unique CDR3 amino acid sequences in every case where two of them were separated by a single Levenshtein edit. Published HIV-specific CDR3s (just under 95 alpha, 702 beta) and CMV-specific CDR3s (under 14 alpha, some 230 beta) were assembled and queried against the repertoires. It was shown by random subsampling to size-matched repertoires that the decreased diversity of patients was not caused by their lower sequence numbers. TCRdb itself trimmed the public reads at Q25 with fastp, ran MiXCR and retained productive beta chains. CDR3 protein duplicates are merged, each entry listing the most common genes and DNA. These V and J calls are TCRdb output, not the study's own analysis. Present in this sample are fewer than 9,500 distinct CDR3 sequences, about a tenth of which were seen just once. 15% to 20% of the sample lies in the top ten.

The germline V gene encodes CDR1 SGHTA and CDR2 FQGTGA. The CDR3 spans 14 residues, from the cysteine through the phenylalanine. The kept DNA is CDR3 alone, 42 bases in frame from the first base. The junction shows trimming of 10 bases on V and 0 bases on J, plus 14 bases between the germline ends. On this clonotype itself: Its antigen specificity is not known. No per-base quality is available; no much larger clone lies one base away.

The chain joins TRBV7-3 to TRBJ2-3; there is no confident call for the D gene. Sequencing was performed on blood, taken before antiretroviral therapy. The sequence derives from an adult with HIV infection. The nucleotide sequence is given as TGTGCCACCCGCCCGGACCCTAGCACAGATACGCAGTATTTT. Its translation reads: CATRPDPSTDTQYF.